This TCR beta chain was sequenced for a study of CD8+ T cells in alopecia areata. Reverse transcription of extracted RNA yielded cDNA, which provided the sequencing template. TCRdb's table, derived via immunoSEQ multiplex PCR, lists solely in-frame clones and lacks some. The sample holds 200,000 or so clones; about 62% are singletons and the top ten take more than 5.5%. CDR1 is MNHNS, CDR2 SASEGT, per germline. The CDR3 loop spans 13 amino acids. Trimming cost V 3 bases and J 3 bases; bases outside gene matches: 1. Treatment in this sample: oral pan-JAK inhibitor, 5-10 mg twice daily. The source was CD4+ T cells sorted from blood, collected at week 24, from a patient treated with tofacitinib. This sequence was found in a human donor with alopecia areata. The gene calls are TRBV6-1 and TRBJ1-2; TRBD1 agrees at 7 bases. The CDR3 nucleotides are TGTGCCAGCAGTGACAGGGGGGACTATGGCTACACCTTC. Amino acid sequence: CASSDRGDYGYTF.